These 11 T cell receptor beta chains came from one sample sequenced in a study of read filtering for tumor transcriptome and immune sequencing. The library was built from approximately 400 ng RNA with molecular barcoded adaptors for alpha/delta and beta/gamma chains. Via MiXCR, TCRdb re-called the reads, giving one row per CDR3 protein. The profile shows under 30,000 distinct CDR3 sequences, around a fifth of them singletons. The sequencing sample was made of a population of CD138-negative cells sorted from bone marrow. Receptors originate from a donor aged 40 or over with multiple myeloma.

Only a few counts were recorded for this clonotype. This sequence joins TRBV20-1 and TRBJ1-2, with TRBD1 matching 10 bases. Unmatched junction bases numbered 9, after V lost 1 base and J lost 7 bases. The CDR3 has 15 residues. The germline V gene has CDR1 DFQATT and CDR2 SNEGSKA (reference sequence). The CDR3: CSARGLTGGGSGYTF. In nucleotides, the CDR3 is TGCAGTGCTAGAGGCCTGACAGGGGGCGGTTCTGGCTACACCTTC.

This clonotype was picked up many times. DNA of the CDR3: TGTGCCAGCACCAAGGGGGATTCACCCCTCCACTTT. It specifies CASTKGDSPLHF. The chain employs TRBV7-2 and TRBJ1-6, with a weak D call TRBD1 (6 bases). CDR3 length: 12 residues. V gave up 7 bases and J gave up 8 bases, with 9 bases separating them. CDR1 SGHTA and CDR2 FQGNSA come from the germline V gene.

The chain joins TRBV2 to TRBJ1-2; 7 bases match TRBD1. Germline V CDR1 and CDR2: SNHLY, FYNNEI. The CDR3 spans 17 residues. Unmatched junction bases numbered 19, after V lost 4 bases and J lost 8 bases. The CDR3 region is CASSGPTGRDHLGGYTF. As DNA, the CDR3 is TGTGCCAGCAGTGGACCGACAGGGAGGGACCATCTAGGCGGCTACACCTTC.

This clonotype was seen just once. The chain combines TRBV7-8 with TRBJ1-1; D is possibly TRBD1 (5 bases). Per the germline V gene, CDR1 is SGHVS and CDR2 is FQNEAQ. V lost 3 bases, J lost 0 bases, and 14 bases lay in between. The CDR3 is 16 amino acids. Here the CDR3 reads CASSLWERGMNTEAFF. The CDR3 DNA reads as TGTGCCAGCAGCTTGTGGGAACGGGGCATGAACACTGAAGCTTTCTTT.

The V and J genes are TRBV5-5 and TRBJ1-1; D is unclear. With 0 bases removed from V and 7 bases from J, the gap between germline ends came to 13 bases. The CDR3 loop spans 14 amino acids. CDR1 and CDR2 from the germline V gene are SGHKS and YYEKEE (reference sequence). CDR3 sequence (DNA): TGTGCCAGCAGCTTGGCTAATGGAGATAGTGAAGCTTTCTTT. Translated, it gives CASSLANGDSEAFF.

At least ten counts were recorded for this clonotype. The chain employs TRBV5-1 and TRBJ2-5; D ambiguous. The CDR3 runs 14 residues. Trimming took off 0 bases at V and 4 bases at J, with 10 bases between the two ends. Germline V gene sequence: CDR1 SGHRS, CDR2 YFSETQ. CDR3 region: CASSLVSGIETQYF. The CDR3 bases are TGCGCCAGCAGCTTGGTTTCTGGGATAGAGACCCAGTACTTC.

This clonotype was counted between two and nine times. The chain joins TRBV7-2 to TRBJ2-5, with unresolved D. Trimming shortened V by 5 bases and J by 5 bases, and 15 bases separated the two germline ends. Germline CDR1 reads SGHTA; CDR2 reads FQGNSA. This CDR3 region has 14 residues. This CDR3 reads CASSPPPRGETQYF. The CDR3 DNA reads TGTGCCAGCAGCCCCCCCCCTCGCGGCGAGACCCAGTACTTC.

With respect to this clonotype: This may stem from a read error, because a much larger clone lies one nucleotide away. The CDR3 is CASSQVQLVAPGELLF. CDR3 DNA: TGTGCCAGCAGCCAAGTTCAACTAGTTGCCCCTGGGGAGCTGCTTTTT. V usage is TRBV3-1 and J usage is TRBJ2-2; D is perhaps TRBD2 (5 bases). There are 16 residues in the CDR3. Germline CDR1 and CDR2: LGHDT and YNNKEL (reference sequence).

This clonotype was detected ten times or more. The chain combines TRBV12-3 or TRBV12-4 with TRBJ1-1; D not resolved. The CDR3 sequence is 13 residues long. Trimming cost V 6 bases and J 1 base, with 9 bases left between them. The CDR3 loop reads CASRTLRNTEAFF. CDR3 DNA sequence: TGTGCCAGCAGGACCTTGCGGAACACTGAAGCTTTCTTT.

In this sample, this clonotype turned up many times. This sequence joins TRBV2 and TRBJ2-5; D may be TRBD2 (6 bases). This CDR3 is built from 15 residues. V was cut by 6 bases and J by 1 base, with 15 bases left in between. Germline loops: CDR1 SNHLY, CDR2 FYNNEI. The CDR3 is CASRVQGLAQETQYF. The CDR3 coding sequence is TGTGCCAGCAGAGTCCAGGGACTGGCCCAAGAGACCCAGTACTTC.

This clonotype was seen once. Given a much more abundant clone one base away, this may be a read error. The chain uses TRBV2 and TRBJ2-3; D might be TRBD1 or TRBD2, each matching 5 bases. Trimming pared 3 bases from V and 6 bases from J, leaving 13 bases between. This CDR3 contains 14 residues. CDR1 is SNHLY, CDR2 FYNNEI, per germline. The CDR3 coding sequence is TGTGCCAGCAGTGACGAGGGGAGCATGGATACGCAGTATTTT. Translating gives CASSDEGSMDTQYF.